This T cell receptor beta chain is from a study of regulatory T cells in long-lasting Graves disease. Whole-study results and caveats: Clonotypes that were public and shared totalled 2,500 to 3,500 in persistent patients versus 800 to 1,000 in new patients.

Trimming took off 6 bases at V and 2 bases at J, with 12 bases between the two ends. CDR3 length: 14 residues. Germline V gene lookup returns CDR1 SNHLY and CDR2 FYNNEI. Documented time point: newly diagnosed GD, antithyroid drugs for less than 3 months. The TCR library was prepared using RNA isolated from PBMCs. Investigators prepared the TCR beta libraries by applying iRepertoire HTBI primers and Arm-PCR of CDR3 regions. TCRdb recomputed calls from the multiplex PCR reads with MiXCR, one row per CDR3 protein. The sample gives about 210,000 distinct CDR3 sequences, approximately 18% of which show up once; 12% is in the top ten. This clonotype was counted ten times or more. The antigen is not known. This same sample was also part of a study on T cells in Graves' hyperthyroidism and ophthalmopathy.

This sample comprised peripheral blood mononuclear cells (PBMCs), obtained at new diagnosis, from a patient treated with antithyroid drugs. V is TRBV2 and J is TRBJ2-3, with D perhaps TRBD1 or TRBD2 (6 bases each). This receptor was identified in a woman younger than 45 with Graves disease. CDR3 nucleotides: TGTGCCAGCAGGCCACGGGGGCTCACAGATACGCAGTATTTT. It is translated as CASRPRGLTDTQYF.